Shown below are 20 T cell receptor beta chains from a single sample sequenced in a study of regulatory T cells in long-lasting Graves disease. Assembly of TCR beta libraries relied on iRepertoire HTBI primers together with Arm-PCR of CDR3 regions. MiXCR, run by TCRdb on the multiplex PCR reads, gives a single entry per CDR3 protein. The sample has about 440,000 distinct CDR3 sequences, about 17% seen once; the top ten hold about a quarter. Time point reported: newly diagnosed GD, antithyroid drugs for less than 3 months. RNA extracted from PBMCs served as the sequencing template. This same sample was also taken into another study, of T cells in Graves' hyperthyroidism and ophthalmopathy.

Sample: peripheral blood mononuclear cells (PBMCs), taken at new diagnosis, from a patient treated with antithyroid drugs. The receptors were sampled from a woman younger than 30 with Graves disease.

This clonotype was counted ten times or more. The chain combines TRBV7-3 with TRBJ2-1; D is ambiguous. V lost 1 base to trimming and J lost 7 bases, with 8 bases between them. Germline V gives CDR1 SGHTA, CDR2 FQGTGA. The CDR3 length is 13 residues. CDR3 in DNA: TGTGCCAGCAGCTTAAGACGACAAAATGAGCAGTTCTTC. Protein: CASSLRRQNEQFF.

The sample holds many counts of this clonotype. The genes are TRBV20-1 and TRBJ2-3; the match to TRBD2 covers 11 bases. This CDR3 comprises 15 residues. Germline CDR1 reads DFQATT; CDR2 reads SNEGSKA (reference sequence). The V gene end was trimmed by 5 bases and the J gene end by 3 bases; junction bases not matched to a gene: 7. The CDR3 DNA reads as TGCAGTGCTCTTCGTAGCGGGAGGGGGACAGATACGCAGTATTTT. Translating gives CSALRSGRGTDTQYF.

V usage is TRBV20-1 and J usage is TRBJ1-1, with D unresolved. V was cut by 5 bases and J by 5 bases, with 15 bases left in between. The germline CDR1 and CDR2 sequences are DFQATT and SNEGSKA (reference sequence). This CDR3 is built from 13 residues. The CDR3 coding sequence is TGCAGTGCTGGTTTGGGGATGTGGACTGAAGCTTTCTTT. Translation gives CSAGLGMWTEAFF.

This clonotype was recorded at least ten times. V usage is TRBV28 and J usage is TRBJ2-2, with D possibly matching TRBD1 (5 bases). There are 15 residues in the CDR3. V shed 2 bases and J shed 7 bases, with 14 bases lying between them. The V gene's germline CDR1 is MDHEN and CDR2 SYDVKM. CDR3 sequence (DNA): TGTGCCAGCAGTTTACGATCAGGGTGGGGCGGGGAGCTGTTTTTT. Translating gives CASSLRSGWGGELFF.

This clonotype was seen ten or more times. In DNA form, the CDR3 reads TGTGCCAGCAGCCGAATTCAGGGGTTTTCCGGGGAGCTGTTTTTT. Amino acids: CASSRIQGFSGELFF. The chain carries TRBV11-2 and TRBJ2-2, with D possibly TRBD1 on 6 matching bases. Germline V CDR1 and CDR2: SGHAT, FQNNGV. This CDR3 comprises 15 residues. Trimming removed 5 bases from V and 6 bases from J, with 16 bases in between.

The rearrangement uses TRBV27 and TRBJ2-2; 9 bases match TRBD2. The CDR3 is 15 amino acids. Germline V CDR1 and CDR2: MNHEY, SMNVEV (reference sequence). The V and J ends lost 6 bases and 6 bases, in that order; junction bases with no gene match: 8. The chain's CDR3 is CASSISGRESGELFF. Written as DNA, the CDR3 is TGTGCCAGCAGCATTAGCGGGAGAGAGTCCGGGGAGCTGTTTTTT.

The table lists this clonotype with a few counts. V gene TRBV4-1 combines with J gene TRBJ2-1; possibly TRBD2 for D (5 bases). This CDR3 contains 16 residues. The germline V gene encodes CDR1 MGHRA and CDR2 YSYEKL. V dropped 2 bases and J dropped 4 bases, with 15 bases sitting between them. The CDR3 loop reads CASSQSPSEGYNEQFF. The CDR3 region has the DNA TGCGCCAGCAGCCAATCACCGAGTGAGGGTTACAATGAGCAGTTCTTC.

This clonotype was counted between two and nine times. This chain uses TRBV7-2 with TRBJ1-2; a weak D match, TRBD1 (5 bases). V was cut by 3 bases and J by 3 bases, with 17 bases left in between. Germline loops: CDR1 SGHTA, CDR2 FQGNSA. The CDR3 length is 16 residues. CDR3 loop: CASSFTAGLGDYGYTF. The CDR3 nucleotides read TGTGCCAGCAGCTTCACAGCAGGGTTAGGCGACTATGGCTACACCTTC.

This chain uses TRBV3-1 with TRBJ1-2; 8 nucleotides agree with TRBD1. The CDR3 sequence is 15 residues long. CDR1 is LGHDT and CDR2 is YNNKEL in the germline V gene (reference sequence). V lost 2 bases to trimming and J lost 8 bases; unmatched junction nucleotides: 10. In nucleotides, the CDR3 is TGTGCCAGCAGCCAAAGACAGGGGTCCCTATCCGGCTACACCTTC. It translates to CASSQRQGSLSGYTF.

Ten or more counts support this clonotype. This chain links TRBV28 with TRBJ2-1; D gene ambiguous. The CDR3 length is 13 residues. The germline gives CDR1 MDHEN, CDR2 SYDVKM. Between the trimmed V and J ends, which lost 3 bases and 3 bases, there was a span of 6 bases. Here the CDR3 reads CASSLSFYNEQFF. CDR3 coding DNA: TGTGCCAGCAGTTTGTCCTTCTACAATGAGCAGTTCTTC.

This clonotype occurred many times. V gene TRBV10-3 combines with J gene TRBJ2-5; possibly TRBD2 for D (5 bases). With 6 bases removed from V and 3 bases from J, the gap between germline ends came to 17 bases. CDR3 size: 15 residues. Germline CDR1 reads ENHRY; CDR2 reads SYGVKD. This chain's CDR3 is CAISPAVERKETQYF. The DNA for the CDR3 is TGTGCCATCAGCCCAGCGGTTGAGCGGAAAGAGACCCAGTACTTC.

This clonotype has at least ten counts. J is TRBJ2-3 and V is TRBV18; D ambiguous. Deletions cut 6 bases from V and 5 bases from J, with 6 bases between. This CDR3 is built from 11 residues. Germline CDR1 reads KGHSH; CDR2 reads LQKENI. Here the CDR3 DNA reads TGTGCCAGCTCGAGTAGAGATACGCAGTATTTT. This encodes CASSSRDTQYF.

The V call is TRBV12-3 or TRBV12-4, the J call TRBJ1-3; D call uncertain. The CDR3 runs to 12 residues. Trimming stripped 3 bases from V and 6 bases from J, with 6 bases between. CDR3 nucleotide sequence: TGTGCCAGCAGTTTCTCGGTAAACACCATATATTTT. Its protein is CASSFSVNTIYF.

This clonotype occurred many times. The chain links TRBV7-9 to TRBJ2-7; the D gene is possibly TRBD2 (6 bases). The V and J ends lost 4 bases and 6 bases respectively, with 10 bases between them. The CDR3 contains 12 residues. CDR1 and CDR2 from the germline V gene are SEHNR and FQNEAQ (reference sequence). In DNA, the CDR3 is TGTGCCAGCAGCTGGGGGGAGCCCGAGCAGTACTTC. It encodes CASSWGEPEQYF.

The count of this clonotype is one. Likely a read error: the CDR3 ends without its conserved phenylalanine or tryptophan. CDR3 in DNA: TGTGCCAGCAGCTTAGCGGGAGCGGGAAGGGCCAATGGGCAGTTCGTC. Amino acids: CASSLAGAGRANGQFV. The V and J genes are TRBV7-2 and TRBJ2-1; 7 bases are shared with TRBD2. The CDR3 is 16 amino acids. Germline V gives CDR1 SGHTA, CDR2 FQGNSA.

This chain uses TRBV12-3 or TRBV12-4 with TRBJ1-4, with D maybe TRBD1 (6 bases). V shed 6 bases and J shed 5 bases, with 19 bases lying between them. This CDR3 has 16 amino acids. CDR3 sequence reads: CASRNPGGGGNEKLFF. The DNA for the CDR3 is TGTGCCAGCAGAAATCCGGGGGGAGGGGGAAATGAAAAACTGTTTTTT.

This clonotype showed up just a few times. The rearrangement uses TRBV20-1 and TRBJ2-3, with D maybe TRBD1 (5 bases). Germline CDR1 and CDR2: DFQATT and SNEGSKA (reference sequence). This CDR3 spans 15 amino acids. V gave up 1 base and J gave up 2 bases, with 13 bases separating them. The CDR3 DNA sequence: TGCAGTGCTAGAGTAGTTGGACAAAACACAGATACGCAGTATTTT. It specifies CSARVVGQNTDTQYF.

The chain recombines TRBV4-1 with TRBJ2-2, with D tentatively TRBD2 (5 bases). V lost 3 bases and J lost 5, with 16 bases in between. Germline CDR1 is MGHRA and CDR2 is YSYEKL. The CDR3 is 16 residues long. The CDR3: CASSHYPRPGTGELFF. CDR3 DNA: TGCGCCAGCAGCCATTACCCTCGGCCGGGGACCGGGGAGCTGTTTTTT.

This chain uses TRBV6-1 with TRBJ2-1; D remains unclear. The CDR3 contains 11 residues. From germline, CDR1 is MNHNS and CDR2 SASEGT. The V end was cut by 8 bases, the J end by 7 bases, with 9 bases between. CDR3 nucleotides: TGTGCCAGCCTATTGGCTAATGAGCAGTTCTTC. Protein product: CASLLANEQFF.

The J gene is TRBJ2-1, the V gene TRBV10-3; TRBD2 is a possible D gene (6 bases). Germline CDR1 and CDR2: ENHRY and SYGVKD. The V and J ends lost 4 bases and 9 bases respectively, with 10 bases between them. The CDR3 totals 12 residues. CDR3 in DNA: TGTGCCATCAGTGGACGGGAGCTTGAGCAGTTCTTC. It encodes CAISGRELEQFF.